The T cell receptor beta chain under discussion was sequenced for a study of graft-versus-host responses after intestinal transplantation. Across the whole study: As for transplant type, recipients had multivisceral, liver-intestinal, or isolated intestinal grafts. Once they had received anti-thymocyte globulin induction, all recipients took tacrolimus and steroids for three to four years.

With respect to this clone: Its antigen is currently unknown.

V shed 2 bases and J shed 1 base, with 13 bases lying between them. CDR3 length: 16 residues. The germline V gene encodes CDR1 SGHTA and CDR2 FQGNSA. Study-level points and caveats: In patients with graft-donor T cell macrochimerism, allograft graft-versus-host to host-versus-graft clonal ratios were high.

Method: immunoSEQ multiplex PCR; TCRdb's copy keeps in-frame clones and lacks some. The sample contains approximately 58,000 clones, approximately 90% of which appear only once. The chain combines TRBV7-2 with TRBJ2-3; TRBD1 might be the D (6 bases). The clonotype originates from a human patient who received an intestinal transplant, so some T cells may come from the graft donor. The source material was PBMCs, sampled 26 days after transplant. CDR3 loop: CASSLWWTARTDTQYF. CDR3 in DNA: TGTGCCAGCAGCTTATGGTGGACAGCCCGCACAGATACGCAGTATTTT.